The 10 T cell receptor beta chains in this list originate from one sample, sequenced in a study of shared clonotypes between healthy human individuals. TCRdb keeps only in-frame clones here, not all; method: immunoSEQ multiplex PCR. The data hold fewer than 1.4 million clones, with around 78% observed a single time. Sequences were obtained from memory CD4+ T cells from PBMCs. The subset: CD45RA-negative fraction. Source of these receptors: a man aged 18 to 29 in good health. Some clones in this sample may be carry-over from other donors' samples.

The V and J genes are TRBV2 and TRBJ1-1; D remains unclear. CDR3 length: 11 amino acids. Trimming removed 2 bases at V and 8 bases at J, with 6 bases between. Germline loops: CDR1 SNHLY, CDR2 FYNNEI. The DNA for the CDR3 is TGTGCCAGCAGTGAATGGCGGGAAGCTTTCTTT. Amino acids: CASSEWREAFF. The full variable domain, with the rest looked up from reference TRBV2 and TRBJ1-1, is EPEVTQTPSHQVTQMGQEVILRCVPISNHLYFYWYRQILGQKVEFLVSFYNNEISEKSEIFDDQFSVERPDGSNFTLKIRSTKLEDSAMYFCASSEWREAFFGQGTRLTVV.

This clone has ten or more counts. This chain uses TRBV9 with TRBJ2-2; D is unresolved. The CDR3 is 18 amino acids. Trimming shortened V by 4 bases and J by 0 bases, and 19 bases separated the two germline ends. In germline, CDR1 is SGDLS, CDR2 YYNGEE. In DNA form, the CDR3 reads TGTGCCAGCAGCCCCCTCGGAGCAGGCCAACCGAACACCGGGGAGCTGTTTTTT. Translation: CASSPLGAGQPNTGELFF. The whole variable domain, remainder taken from reference TRBV9 and TRBJ2-2, is DSGVTQTPKHLITATGQRVTLRCSPRSGDLSVYWYQQSLDQGLQFLIQYYNGEERAKGNILERFSAQQFPDLHSELNLSSLELGDSALYFCASSPLGAGQPNTGELFFGEGSRLTVL.

The chain is built from TRBV7-3 and TRBJ1-6, with D maybe TRBD1 (5 bases). The V and J ends lost 2 bases and 9 bases respectively, with 11 bases between them. Germline values: CDR1 SGHTA, CDR2 FQGTGA. CDR3 length: 14 residues. This CDR3 is CASSLLGLTSPLHF. CDR3 DNA sequence: TGTGCCAGCAGCTTACTGGGACTCACTTCACCCCTCCACTTT.

The chain combines TRBV5-1 with TRBJ2-1, with no clear D. The CDR3 length is 16 residues. Germline CDR1 SGHRS, CDR2 YFSETQ. Trimming stripped 2 bases from V and 0 bases from J, with 12 bases between. In DNA form, the CDR3 reads TGCGCCAGCAGCTTCAGTGGCGTGAGCTCCTACAATGAGCAGTTCTTC. Residues: CASSFSGVSSYNEQFF.

This chain links TRBV28 with TRBJ1-5, with D perhaps TRBD1 (6 bases). The germline V and J ends were trimmed by 6 bases and 7 bases, with 19 bases remaining between them. Germline loops: CDR1 MDHEN, CDR2 SYDVKM. The CDR3 totals 15 residues. The CDR3 here is CASSPINRASQPQHF. The DNA of the CDR3 is TGTGCCAGCAGCCCGATAAACAGGGCTAGCCAGCCCCAGCATTTT.

The chain carries TRBV7-3 and TRBJ1-2; D unclear. The CDR3 totals 13 residues. V shed 5 bases and J shed 7 bases, with 14 bases lying between them. In germline, CDR1 is SGHTA, CDR2 FQGTGA. The CDR3 sequence is CASSPSRGGGYTF. CDR3 in DNA: TGTGCCAGCAGCCCCTCTCGGGGAGGTGGCTACACCTTC.

A note on this clone: At one boundary the junction diverges from the germline segment, which might be a read error. In DNA form, the CDR3 reads TGTGCCAGCAGTTTCCTAAATGGGGAGACCCAGTACTTC. The encoded protein is CASSFLNGETQYF. The chain couples TRBV10-3 to TRBJ2-5; D unresolved. The CDR3 length is 13 residues. Germline V gives CDR1 ENHRY, CDR2 SYGVKD.

The rearrangement links TRBV6-6 to TRBJ2-7; no reliable D call. V shed 5 bases and J shed 3 bases, with 5 bases lying between them. The CDR3 extends over 11 amino acids. Per the germline V gene, CDR1 is MNHNY and CDR2 is SVGAGI (reference sequence). CDR3 region: CASSKNYEQYF. The CDR3 coding sequence is TGTGCCAGCAGTAAAAACTACGAGCAGTACTTC.

This clone was recorded only once. This rearrangement joins TRBV6-4 to TRBJ2-7; D is uncertain. The CDR3 covers 13 residues. The germline gives CDR1 MRHNA, CDR2 SNTAGT. V shed 6 bases and J shed 3 bases, with 12 bases lying between them. This CDR3 is CASSPIGRYEQYF. CDR3 bases: TGTGCCAGCAGCCCCATAGGGCGCTACGAGCAGTACTTC.

The chain couples TRBV4-1 to TRBJ2-7, with D possibly matching TRBD2 (5 bases). The CDR3 covers 16 residues. Germline CDR1 and CDR2: MGHRA and YSYEKL. Trimming left V 0 bases short and J 11 bases short, with 23 bases between. The CDR3 DNA follows: TGCGCCAGCAGCCAAGATCCGGGTAGCGCCTACCCGGGGAAGTACTTC. Translation: CASSQDPGSAYPGKYF.